The present TCR beta chain was sequenced within a study of blood T cell repertoires in COVID-19. Some clones are missing from TCRdb's copy, which holds only in-frame ones; the method was immunoSEQ multiplex PCR. Counted here are about 150,000 clones, 70% to 90% occurring once; the ten biggest clones make up over 10%. This TCR was recovered from a man aged 55 to 70 with active or convalescent COVID-19. The sequenced sample was peripheral blood.

This CDR3 is CASSLMLAGENEQFF. The DNA for the CDR3 is TGTGCCAGCAGCTTAATGTTAGCGGGAGAAAATGAGCAGTTCTTC. V usage is TRBV7-9 and J usage is TRBJ2-1, with 9 bases matching TRBD2. Germline V lookup: CDR1 SEHNR, CDR2 FQNEAQ (reference sequence). After removal of 2 bases from V and 7 bases from J, the junction contained 6 bases not matched to a gene. CDR3 length: 15 amino acids.